This is a list of T cell receptor beta chains from one sample in a study of T-cell memory formation after mild COVID-19. MiXCR was run by TCRdb on the 5' RACE reads, yielding one entry per CDR3 protein. The table records hundreds of thousands of distinct CDR3 sequences, roughly 21% of them present only once. Sequencing was carried out using PBMCs or a T cell subset sorted from them (not recorded which). Receptors were obtained from an adult woman who had mild COVID-19 (a few samples of this study predate the infection). Cell type and time point are not known. The CDR3 runs from the conserved cysteine through the conserved F or W. D genes are given only for firm matches. Rows may omit the clone size; those that give it use once, few, many or a size class.

clone size,CDR3 length,J gene,V gene,D gene,CDR3 protein,CDR3 DNA
few,15,TRBJ1-5,TRBV6-2/TRBV6-3,-,CASSYVGVSNQPQHF,TGTGCCAGCAGTTACGTAGGAGTGAGCAATCAGCCCCAGCATTTT
-,19,TRBJ2-5,TRBV12-3/TRBV12-4,TRBD2,CASSSTLWSGREAWETQYF,TGTGCCAGCAGTTCCACCCTCTGGAGCGGGAGAGAGGCGTGGGAGACCCAGTACTTC
-,18,TRBJ1-2,TRBV9,TRBD1,CASSDQTGTVETVVGYTF,TGTGCCAGCAGCGACCAAACCGGGACAGTCGAGACCGTGGTTGGCTACACCTTC
few,9,TRBJ1-1,TRBV7-8,TRBD1,CTGTAEAFF,TGCACCGGGACAGCTGAAGCTTTCTTT
-,15,TRBJ2-7,TRBV5-1,TRBD1,CASSSGTGQSYEQYF,TGCGCCAGCAGCTCTGGGACAGGGCAGTCCTACGAGCAGTACTTC
once,13,TRBJ2-2,TRBV6-6,TRBD1,CASSYSYRGELFF,TGTGCCAGCAGTTACTCGTACAGGGGCGAGCTGTTTTTT
-,13,TRBJ1-1,TRBV19,TRBD1,CASNRGVNTEAFF,TGTGCCAGTAACAGGGGAGTGAACACTGAAGCTTTCTTT
few,13,TRBJ1-5,TRBV30,-,CAWSDSPQQPQHF,TGTGCCTGGAGTGATAGCCCCCAGCAGCCCCAGCATTTT
-,13,TRBJ2-1,TRBV4-1,-,CASSQEPIDEQFF,TGCGCCAGCAGCCAAGAGCCGATCGATGAGCAGTTCTTC
-,15,TRBJ1-5,TRBV7-2,-,CASSTRERVGQPQHF,TGTGCCAGCAGCACCCGGGAAAGGGTAGGCCAGCCCCAGCATTTT
-,13,TRBJ2-5,TRBV20-1,-,CSARGAGYETQYF,TGCAGTGCCCGGGGGGCAGGTTATGAGACCCAGTACTTC
few,14,TRBJ2-6,TRBV30,TRBD2,CAWSVAGVGNVLTF,TGTGCCTGGAGTGTTGCGGGGGTCGGCAACGTCCTGACTTTC
few,14,TRBJ1-2,TRBV12-3/TRBV12-4,-,CASSLGRTPFGYTF,TGTGCCAGCAGTTTAGGTCGGACGCCGTTTGGCTACACCTTC
-,17,TRBJ2-4,TRBV5-1,-,CASSLGQPGIGGHIQYF,TGCGCCAGCAGCTTGGGCCAGCCCGGGATAGGAGGACACATTCAGTACTTC
-,15,TRBJ2-7,TRBV20-1,-,CSARVSSSSSYEQYF,TGCAGTGCTAGAGTTTCCAGCTCGAGCTCCTACGAGCAGTACTTC
-,15,TRBJ1-5,TRBV5-1,-,CASSLLGIGNQPQHF,TGCGCCAGCAGCTTGCTCGGAATCGGCAATCAGCCCCAGCATTTT
-,15,TRBJ1-2,TRBV7-8,TRBD1,CASSLVEGQNYGYTF,TGTGCCAGCAGCTTAGTCGAGGGACAGAACTATGGCTACACCTTC
-,21,TRBJ2-1,TRBV11-1,TRBD2,CASSLALGASGSFWSYNEQFF,TGTGCCAGCAGCTTAGCGCTCGGGGCTAGCGGGAGTTTTTGGTCCTACAATGAGCAGTTCTTC
-,21,TRBJ2-2,TRBV7-6,TRBD2,CASSFTIRRTSGGMNTGELFF,TGTGCCAGCAGCTTTACGATCCGCCGGACTAGCGGGGGGATGAACACCGGGGAGCTGTTTTTT
few,17,TRBJ2-3,TRBV15,TRBD1,CATSTTPTGPRTDTQYF,TGTGCCACCAGCACCACCCCGACAGGGCCTCGCACAGATACGCAGTATTTT
-,14,TRBJ1-6,TRBV12-3/TRBV12-4,-,CASSYGVYNSPLHF,TGTGCCAGCAGTTACGGAGTCTATAATTCACCCCTCCACTTT
-,15,TRBJ1-1,TRBV27,-,CASSLSPRMNTEAFF,TGTGCCAGCAGTTTATCGCCACGGATGAACACTGAAGCTTTCTTT
-,15,TRBJ2-2,TRBV2,-,CASSIDLNTAGELFF,TGTGCCAGCAGTATCGACCTTAATACGGCCGGGGAGCTGTTTTTT
-,11,TRBJ2-1,TRBV12-3/TRBV12-4,-,CASMDLSEQFF,TGTGCCAGCATGGATCTTAGTGAGCAGTTCTTC
few,15,TRBJ2-3,TRBV7-2,TRBD1,CASSHSRGQTDTQYF,TGTGCCAGCAGTCACAGTAGGGGGCAGACAGATACGCAGTATTTT
-,18,TRBJ2-1,TRBV12-3/TRBV12-4,TRBD1,CASSLDYRWGTGLTEQFF,TGTGCCAGCAGTTTAGATTATAGGTGGGGGACAGGGCTTACTGAGCAGTTCTTC
-,15,TRBJ1-2,TRBV18,-,CASTFQGSLDYGYTF,TGTGCCAGCACCTTTCAGGGTTCCCTCGACTATGGCTACACCTTC
-,12,TRBJ2-1,TRBV27,TRBD1,CASRTGEYEQFF,TGTGCCAGCAGAACAGGGGAGTATGAGCAGTTCTTC
few,16,TRBJ1-5,TRBV4-1,-,CASSQGREIGNQPQHF,TGCGCCAGCAGCCAAGGTCGGGAGATCGGCAATCAGCCCCAGCATTTT
few,13,TRBJ1-1,TRBV19,-,CASSIDRGTEAFF,TGTGCCAGTAGTATAGACAGGGGCACTGAAGCTTTCTTT
-,17,TRBJ2-5,TRBV6-2/TRBV6-3,-,CASSYSSGWTLQETQYF,TGTGCCAGCAGTTACTCTAGCGGCTGGACACTCCAAGAGACCCAGTACTTC
-,14,TRBJ2-1,TRBV24-1,TRBD1,CATGGQGVRNEQFF,TGTGCCACCGGGGGACAGGGGGTTCGGAATGAGCAGTTCTTC
few,16,TRBJ2-1,TRBV3-1,TRBD2,CASSQVSGRLDNEQFF,TGTGCCAGCAGCCAGGTTAGCGGGAGGTTAGACAATGAGCAGTTCTTC
-,16,TRBJ2-7,TRBV3-1,-,CASSQGRGTRSYEQYF,TGTGCCAGCAGCCAAGGCAGGGGAACTAGGTCCTACGAGCAGTACTTC
few,19,TRBJ2-3,TRBV9,TRBD2,CASSVVVAGDAISTDTQYF,TGTGCCAGCAGCGTAGTGGTAGCGGGGGACGCCATTAGCACAGATACGCAGTATTTT
-,14,TRBJ2-4,TRBV5-4,TRBD2,CASSLGGGVNIQYF,TGTGCCAGCAGCTTGGGGGGAGGGGTAAACATTCAGTACTTC
few,16,TRBJ2-2,TRBV5-5,TRBD1,CASSRPDRGDTGELFF,TGTGCCAGCAGCCGCCCTGACAGGGGTGACACCGGGGAGCTGTTTTTT
few,15,TRBJ2-2,TRBV5-6,-,CASRLRGSNTGELFF,TGTGCCAGCAGATTGAGGGGTTCGAACACCGGGGAGCTGTTTTTT
few,13,TRBJ2-7,TRBV29-1,TRBD1,CSVMGRDRVRQYF,TGCAGCGTGATGGGCCGGGACAGGGTAAGGCAGTACTTC
-,11,TRBJ2-2,TRBV20-1,-,CSAPLTGELFF,TGCAGTGCTCCGCTTACCGGGGAGCTGTTTTTT
-,16,TRBJ2-7,TRBV7-2,-,CASTIGRGKVSYEQYF,TGTGCCAGCACCATAGGACGGGGAAAGGTGTCCTACGAGCAGTACTTC
-,14,TRBJ2-4,TRBV7-9,-,CASSLGGEKNIQYF,TGTGCCAGCAGCTTAGGAGGGGAGAAAAACATTCAGTACTTC
few,14,TRBJ2-5,TRBV12-3/TRBV12-4,-,CASSFLGDRETQYF,TGTGCCAGCAGTTTCTTGGGGGACCGAGAGACCCAGTACTTC
many,16,TRBJ2-5,TRBV18,TRBD1,CASSPGQGARGETQYF,TGTGCCAGCTCGCCGGGACAGGGGGCGAGGGGAGAGACCCAGTACTTC
-,12,TRBJ2-2,TRBV6-2/TRBV6-3,-,CASSSFGGELFF,TGTGCCAGCAGCTCGTTCGGCGGGGAGCTGTTTTTT